Presented here are 19 T cell receptor beta chains from one specimen sequenced in a study of cytotoxic CD8 clonotypes in ibrutinib-treated CLL. The repertoire was sequenced with immunoSEQ multiplex PCR; TCRdb's copy has only in-frame clones and lacks some. The table has over 250,000 clones, less than 85% seen once. Sequencing was performed on PBMCs, taken at disease progression, from a patient treated with ibrutinib. The origin of the receptors is a human donor with chronic lymphocytic leukemia.

The chain is built from TRBV28 and TRBJ2-5; 7 nucleotides match TRBD2. The CDR3 loop spans 14 amino acids. The V segment lost 3 bases and the J segment 5 bases; nucleotides outside the gene matches: 6. CDR1 and CDR2 (germline): MDHEN, SYDVKM. The CDR3 spells CASSFRGVGETQYF. CDR3 DNA sequence: TGTGCCAGCAGTTTTCGGGGGGTCGGGGAGACCCAGTACTTC.

The chain recombines TRBV7-2 with TRBJ1-1, with D unclear. Between the trimmed V and J ends, which lost 8 bases and 0 bases, there was a span of 19 bases. The CDR3 length is 16 residues. CDR1 and CDR2 (germline): SGHTA, FQGNSA. CDR3 coding DNA: TGTGCCAGCGGAAATAAGGCAGCAAGATTGAACACTGAAGCTTTCTTT. It specifies CASGNKAARLNTEAFF.

This chain's CDR3 is CASSSGPRYEQYF. CDR3 coding DNA: TGTGCCAGCAGCTCCGGTCCCAGGTACGAGCAGTACTTC. The V call is TRBV5-4, the J call TRBJ2-7; D uncertain. The CDR3 runs 13 residues. Germline-derived CDR1 and CDR2 are SGHNT and YYREEE (reference sequence). Trimming pared 3 bases from V and 4 bases from J, leaving 11 bases between.

The chain combines TRBV12-5 with TRBJ2-5; D may be TRBD1 or TRBD2 (5 bases each). Germline CDR1 and CDR2: LGHNT and FRNRAP. V was cut by 2 bases and J by 3 bases, with 16 bases left in between. The CDR3 length is 16 residues. The CDR3 here is CASGLPPGDREETQYF. The CDR3 nucleotides are TGTGCTAGTGGTTTGCCCCCTGGGGACCGGGAAGAGACCCAGTACTTC.

This clone appeared a few times. The V gene is TRBV14, the J gene TRBJ2-7; TRBD1 or TRBD2 may be the D gene (5 bases each). Germline-derived CDR1 and CDR2 are SGHDN and FVKESK. This CDR3 is 14 amino acids long. V lost 3 bases, J lost 7 bases, and 16 bases lay in between. The CDR3 DNA follows: TGTGCCAGCAGCCATCGTCGAGGGACGACTGAGCAGTACTTC. It yields the protein CASSHRRGTTEQYF.

A few counts support this clone. The chain employs TRBV6-5 and TRBJ2-6; possibly TRBD1 for D (6 bases). Germline loops: CDR1 MNHEY, CDR2 SVGAGI. This CDR3 has 14 amino acids. Trimming took 6 bases from V and 13 from J, leaving 19 bases between them. Here the CDR3 DNA reads TGTGCCAGCAGGGACAGACAGGTCGACTTTGTCCTGACTTTC. Its translation is CASRDRQVDFVLTF.

This chain joins TRBV6-1 and TRBJ1-4; 7 positions agree with TRBD1. The length of the CDR3 is 15 residues. With 7 bases clipped from V and 7 bases from J, the junction kept 12 bases outside the gene matches. Germline loops: CDR1 MNHNS, CDR2 SASEGT. The CDR3 loop reads CASTGGPGVGEKLFF. The CDR3, as DNA: TGTGCCAGCACAGGGGGGCCCGGGGTGGGTGAAAAACTGTTTTTT.

This chain connects TRBV2 to TRBJ2-4; D is possibly TRBD1 or TRBD2 (6 bases each). This CDR3 contains 13 residues. The germline CDR1 and CDR2 sequences are SNHLY and FYNNEI. The V and J ends lost 7 bases and 7 bases respectively, with 14 bases between them. The CDR3 DNA sequence: TGTGCCAGCAAGGGGGGAAGGGGTAACATTCAGTACTTC. The encoded protein is CASKGGRGNIQYF.

The chain combines TRBV23-1 with TRBJ2-5; D is tentatively TRBD1 or TRBD2 (5 bases each). TRBV23-1 is an open reading frame, and its role is uncertain. Trimming cost V 2 bases and J 3 bases, with 19 bases left between them. The CDR3 is 17 residues long. The DNA of the CDR3 is TGCGCCAGCAGTCAACCCCGCTCCGACGGGGCAAAAGAGACCCAGTACTTC. Translation gives CASSQPRSDGAKETQYF.

The chain links TRBV6-1 to TRBJ1-2; D call uncertain. Trimming took 0 bases from V and 7 from J, leaving 12 bases between them. CDR1 is MNHNS and CDR2 is SASEGT in the germline V gene. The CDR3 length is 14 residues. The CDR3 spells CASSEAVRSAGYTF. CDR3 nucleotide sequence: TGTGCCAGCAGTGAAGCGGTACGGTCGGCTGGCTACACCTTC.

The CDR3 loop reads CAISPNRTSGLSYEQYF. The CDR3 nucleotides are TGTGCCATCAGCCCGAACCGCACTAGCGGATTATCCTACGAGCAGTACTTC. The V gene is TRBV10-3, the J gene TRBJ2-7; TRBD2 matches at 8 bases. The CDR3 contains 17 residues. The germline V gene has CDR1 ENHRY and CDR2 SYGVKD. Trimming at V came to 6 bases and at J to 1 base, leaving 14 bases not matched to a gene.

V usage is TRBV4-1 and J usage is TRBJ2-1, with 9 positions matching TRBD2. In germline, CDR1 is MGHRA, CDR2 YSYEKL. The CDR3 has 15 amino acids. The junction had 5 bases not matched to a gene; V was cut back by 0 bases and J by 8 bases. The DNA of the CDR3 is TGCGCCAGCAGCCAAGATGGCGGGGGGGCGGATGAGCAGTTCTTC. It is translated as CASSQDGGGADEQFF.

The chain couples TRBV4-3 to TRBJ1-5; TRBD1 aligns across 8 bases. The trim removed 0 bases at V and 7 bases at J, leaving 8 bases unmatched. CDR3 size: 16 residues. In germline, CDR1 is LGHNA, CDR2 YSLEER. Written as DNA, the CDR3 is TGCGCCAGCAGCCAAGATTTTCGACAGGGGTTACAGCCCCAGCATTTT. Amino acids: CASSQDFRQGLQPQHF.

The chain carries TRBV9 and TRBJ2-7; 7 positions match TRBD2. J was trimmed by 0 bases and V by 3 bases; bases with no gene match: 6. The CDR3 is 15 amino acids. The germline gives CDR1 SGDLS, CDR2 YYNGEE. The CDR3 bases are TGTGCCAGCAGCGCATCTAGCGGAACCTCCTACGAGCAGTACTTC. It yields the protein CASSASSGTSYEQYF.

The table lists this clone with a few counts. This chain connects TRBV2 to TRBJ2-7; 8 bases line up with TRBD1. Germline-derived CDR1 and CDR2 are SNHLY and FYNNEI. V trimming: 6 bases; J trimming: 6 bases; junction bases outside the gene matches: 7. The CDR3 runs to 13 residues. CDR3 sequence reads: CASSGATGVEQYF. CDR3 sequence (DNA): TGTGCCAGCAGCGGGGCGACAGGGGTCGAGCAGTACTTC. Using reference TRBV2 and TRBJ2-7 for the parts outside the CDR3, the full variable domain is EPEVTQTPSHQVTQMGQEVILRCVPISNHLYFYWYRQILGQKVEFLVSFYNNEISEKSEIFDDQFSVERPDGSNFTLKIRSTKLEDSAMYFCASSGATGVEQYFGPGTRLTVT.

The V and J genes are TRBV7-9 and TRBJ1-2; D is ambiguous. Trimming removed 3 bases from V and 5 bases from J, with 7 bases in between. CDR3 length: 12 residues. Germline V gene sequence: CDR1 SEHNR, CDR2 FQNEAQ (reference sequence). In DNA, the CDR3 is TGTGCCAGCAGCTTGGGCAGATATGGCTACACCTTC. It yields the protein CASSLGRYGYTF.

The chain employs TRBV19 and TRBJ1-1; TRBD1 might be the D (6 bases). V was trimmed by 6 bases and J by 12 bases, leaving 20 bases between them. The CDR3 totals 13 residues. Germline lookup yields CDR1 LNHDA and CDR2 SQIVND (reference sequence). CDR3 in amino acids: CASRPGFGGQPFF. The CDR3 DNA sequence: TGTGCCAGTAGACCCGGTTTTGGGGGGCAGCCTTTCTTT.

This clone was seen a single time. The chain joins TRBV27 to TRBJ2-1; maybe TRBD2 (5 bases). The CDR3 is made up of 16 amino acids. Germline assignment: CDR1 MNHEY and CDR2 SMNVEV (reference sequence). The germline V and J ends were trimmed by 2 bases and 7 bases, with 18 bases remaining between them. The CDR3 region is CASSLRGLHGLNEQFF. The CDR3 region has the DNA TGTGCCAGCAGTTTAAGAGGGCTACATGGCCTGAATGAGCAGTTCTTC.

This clone was detected only a few times. The DNA for the CDR3 is TGTGCCAGCAGTTCTAAGGTGGTCGGGACCCAGTACTTC. Amino acid sequence: CASSSKVVGTQYF. The V call is TRBV6-5, the J call TRBJ2-5; no definite D call. Between the trimmed V and J ends, which lost 4 bases and 7 bases, there was a span of 13 bases. Per the germline V gene, CDR1 is MNHEY and CDR2 is SVGAGI. The length of the CDR3 is 13 residues.